The rows below give T cell receptor beta chains drawn from one sample of a study of metastatic and nonmetastatic thyroid tumors. MiXCR re-clonotyped the PCR reads for TCRdb. The table shows under 35,000 clones, with roughly 23% occurring only once. The sample taken for sequencing was blood. These receptors were taken from a female donor with papillary thyroid cancer or a benign thyroid nodule (not recorded which). Some clones in this sample may be carry-over from other donors' samples. CDR3s include the opening cysteine and the closing phenylalanine or tryptophan. The D gene is left open where the match is weak. Size values are once, few and many counts, or a class for expanded clones, and some rows have none.

J gene,V gene,clone size,D gene,CDR3 protein,CDR3 DNA
TRBJ2-7,TRBV7-8,NA,NA,CASSLDTGVYYEQYF,TGTGCCAGCAGCTTAGATACCGGGGTCTACTACGAGCAGTACTTC
TRBJ1-1,TRBV19,many,TRBD1,CASSTEGATGREAFF,TGTGCCAGTAGTACCGAGGGGGCCACAGGCCGCGAAGCTTTCTTT
TRBJ2-1,TRBV7-8,many,TRBD2,CASQAPPGLAGHNEQFF,TGTGCCAGCCAGGCGCCCCCGGGACTAGCGGGCCACAATGAGCAGTTCTTC
TRBJ1-5,TRBV12-3/TRBV12-4,NA,NA,CASSYDNQTQHF,TGTGCAAGCAGTTACGACAATCAGACCCAGCATTTT
TRBJ2-1,TRBV20-1,few,NA,CSALRTLGYNEQFF,TGCAGTGCCTTACGGACCCTAGGCTACAATGAGCAGTTCTTC
TRBJ1-5,TRBV20-1,many,NA,CSAGDNNQPQHF,TGCAGTGCTGGGGACAACAATCAGCCCCAGCATTTT
TRBJ2-3,TRBV20-1,NA,NA,CSAGWTGDTYTQYF,TGCAGTGCGGGGTGGACTGGGGATACATATACGCAGTATTTT
TRBJ2-5,TRBV6-1,NA,TRBD2,CASSFGTSGSSWQTQYF,TGTGCCAGCAGTTTCGGGACTAGCGGGAGTTCGTGGCAGACCCAGTACTTC
TRBJ2-7,TRBV20-1,NA,TRBD2,CSARGGSPYEQYF,TGCAGTGCTAGAGGCGGGAGTCCCTACGAGCAGTACTTC
TRBJ2-2,TRBV12-5,NA,NA,CASGLVLGRIMPTDTVELFF,TGTGCTAGTGGTTTGGTACTTGGGCGTATCATGCCCACAGACACCGTGGAGCTGTTTTTT
TRBJ1-5,TRBV6-2/TRBV6-3,medium-sized,NA,CASSYPSGQPQHF,TGTGCCAGCAGTTACCCCAGCGGTCAGCCCCAGCATTTT
TRBJ1-2,TRBV7-8,NA,NA,CASSSPGFGYYGYTF,TGTGCCAGCAGCTCTCCAGGGTTCGGGTACTATGGCTACACCTTC
TRBJ1-6,TRBV2,medium-sized,NA,CASSYAHGQSPLHF,TGTGCCAGCAGCTACGCCCACGGGCAATCACCCCTCCACTTT
TRBJ1-4,TRBV5-1,many,NA,CASSLVRTNEKLFF,TGCGCCAGCAGCTTGGTTAGAACTAATGAAAAACTGTTTTTT
TRBJ2-5,TRBV7-9,many,NA,CASSPTLQETQYF,TGTGCCAGCAGCCCCACCCTCCAAGAGACCCAGTACTTC
TRBJ2-7,TRBV6-1,medium-sized,TRBD1,CASSPWGGQGELEQYF,TGTGCCAGCAGTCCCTGGGGGGGACAGGGAGAGCTCGAGCAGTACTTC
TRBJ2-1,TRBV5-6,many,TRBD2,CASSPRLAGENEQFF,TGTGCCAGCAGTCCACGACTAGCGGGAGAGAATGAGCAGTTCTTC
TRBJ2-3,TRBV5-1,many,NA,CASSPSPDTQYF,TGCGCCAGCAGCCCCTCCCCAGATACGCAGTATTTT
TRBJ2-7,TRBV5-1,many,NA,CASSLAPGTNYEQYF,TGCGCCAGCAGCTTGGCCCCGGGTACTAATTACGAGCAGTACTTC
TRBJ2-7,TRBV7-9,NA,NA,CASSLGSELDEQYF,TGTGCCAGCAGCTTAGGTAGTGAATTGGACGAGCAGTACTTC
TRBJ2-1,TRBV4-1,NA,NA,CASSQDLDGTAHEQFF,TGCGCCAGCAGCCAAGATTTGGACGGGACGGCCCATGAGCAGTTCTTC
TRBJ1-1,TRBV6-5,NA,NA,CASSYPSAPEAFF,TGTGCCAGCAGTTACCCATCGGCCCCTGAAGCTTTCTTT